This TCR beta chain is drawn from a study of shared clonotypes between healthy human individuals. Here immunoSEQ multiplex PCR was the method, and the copy in TCRdb shows in-frame clones only, minus some. The repertoire has roughly 2.6 million clones, approximately 90% of them found once; the top ten carry around 0.14%. V gave up 5 bases and J gave up 4 bases, with 12 bases separating them. This CDR3 contains 13 residues. CDR1 is KGHSH and CDR2 is LQKENI in the germline V gene. The TCR sequence derives from a man between 18 and 29 years old in good health. The chain employs TRBV18 and TRBJ2-7, with TRBD1 as a possible D gene (5 bases). The sample comprised naive CD4+ T cells sorted from blood. As to subset: CD45RA+ positively selected. The CDR3 reads CASSGQGMYEQYF. The CDR3 DNA reads TGTGCCAGCTCAGGGCAGGGCATGTACGAGCAGTACTTC.